The TCR beta chain under discussion was sequenced for a study of blood T cell repertoires in COVID-19. Whole-study context: T cells, B-cell-depleted T cells, or PBMCs provided the cDNA or gDNA that served as material.

The count of this clone is one. The same CDR3 is also encoded by other DNA sequences in this sample. The CDR3 contains 13 residues. Per the germline V gene, CDR1 is SEHNR and CDR2 is FQNEAQ (reference sequence). J lost 1 base, V lost 5 bases, and 1 base had no gene match. Assay used: immunoSEQ multiplex PCR; TCRdb lists only in-frame clones, some missing. Counted here are roughly 230,000 clones, around four fifths occurring once; the ten biggest clones make up about 9%. This TCR came from a middle-aged man with active or convalescent COVID-19. The sample consisted of peripheral blood. The chain carries TRBV7-9 and TRBJ1-1; 7 positions agree with TRBD1. The CDR3, as DNA: TGTGCCAGCAGCCGGACAGGGAACACTGAAGCTTTCTTT. Encoded protein: CASSRTGNTEAFF.